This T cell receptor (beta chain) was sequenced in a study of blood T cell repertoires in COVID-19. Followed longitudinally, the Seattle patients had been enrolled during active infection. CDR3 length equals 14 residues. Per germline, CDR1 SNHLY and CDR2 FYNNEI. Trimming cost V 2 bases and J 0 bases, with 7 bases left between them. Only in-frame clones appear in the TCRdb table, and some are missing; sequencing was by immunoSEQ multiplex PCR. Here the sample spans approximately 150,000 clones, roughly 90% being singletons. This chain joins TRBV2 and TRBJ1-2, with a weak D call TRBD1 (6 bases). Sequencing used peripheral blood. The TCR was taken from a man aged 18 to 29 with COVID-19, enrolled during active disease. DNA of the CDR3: TGTGCCAGCAGTGAAAACAGGGCTAACTATGGCTACACCTTC. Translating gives CASSENRANYGYTF.